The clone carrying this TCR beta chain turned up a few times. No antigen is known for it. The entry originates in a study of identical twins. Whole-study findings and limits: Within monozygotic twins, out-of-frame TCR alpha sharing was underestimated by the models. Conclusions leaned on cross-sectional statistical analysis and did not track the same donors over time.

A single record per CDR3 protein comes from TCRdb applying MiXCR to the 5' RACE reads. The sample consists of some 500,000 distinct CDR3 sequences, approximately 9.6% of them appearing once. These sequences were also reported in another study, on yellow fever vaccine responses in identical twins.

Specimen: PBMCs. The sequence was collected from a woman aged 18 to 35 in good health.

This chain's CDR3 is CSASGPVDGQYF. In DNA form, the CDR3 reads TGCAGTGCTAGCGGCCCCGTGGATGGGCAGTACTTC. The rearrangement uses TRBV20-1 and TRBJ2-7, with unresolved D. Trimming cost V 3 bases and J 9 bases, with 15 bases left between them. Germline CDR1 reads DFQATT; CDR2 reads SNEGSKA (reference sequence). CDR3 length: 12 residues.